This TCR beta chain was observed in a study of cytomegalovirus exposure and HLA in healthy donors. Whole-study context: Prior work identified 120 million or so unique TCR beta sequences in 150 million to 200 million T cells.

Study results and limitations: The majority of TCR sequences were rare, yet some public TCRs appeared in many donors. Most TCR beta V segments were productive about 87% or about 30% of the time in an earlier analysis.

The PCR made use of 60 Vbeta and 13 Jbeta primers. Assay used: immunoSEQ multiplex PCR; TCRdb lists only in-frame clones, some missing. The sample yields 70,000 to 75,000 clones, roughly 78% seen once. Comments on this clone: Its specificity is not known.

Per the germline V gene, CDR1 is SGHVS and CDR2 is FQNEAQ. Trimming removed 8 bases from V and 1 base from J, with 6 bases in between. This CDR3 contains 11 residues. This sequence joins TRBV7-8 and TRBJ2-7; possibly TRBD1 for D (5 bases). Input material: PBMCs. The receptor was isolated from a woman aged 40 to 55 in good health and CMV-seropositive. CDR3 sequence reads: CASAGSYEQYF. In DNA form, the CDR3 reads TGTGCCAGCGCAGGGTCCTACGAGCAGTACTTC.